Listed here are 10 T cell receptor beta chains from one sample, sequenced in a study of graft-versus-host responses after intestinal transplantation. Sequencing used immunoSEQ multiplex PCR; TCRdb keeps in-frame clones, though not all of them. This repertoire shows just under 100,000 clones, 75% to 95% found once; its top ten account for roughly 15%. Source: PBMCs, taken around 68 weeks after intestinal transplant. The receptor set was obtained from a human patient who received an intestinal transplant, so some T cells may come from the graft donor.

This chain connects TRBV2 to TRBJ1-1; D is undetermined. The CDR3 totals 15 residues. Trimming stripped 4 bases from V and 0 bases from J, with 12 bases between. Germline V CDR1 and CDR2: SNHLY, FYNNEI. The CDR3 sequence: CASSVRWRMNTEAFF. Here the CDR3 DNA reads TGTGCCAGCAGTGTTCGTTGGAGGATGAACACTGAAGCTTTCTTT.

In DNA, the CDR3 is TGTGCCAGCAGCCTATCGACAGGGAGGGACATTCAGTACTTC. As protein: CASSLSTGRDIQYF. The chain has TRBV6-1 and TRBJ2-4; D may match TRBD1 or TRBD2 (7 bases each). The CDR3 extends over 14 amino acids. V was shortened by 6 bases and J by 8 bases, with 17 bases between the two germline ends. Germline lookup yields CDR1 MNHNS and CDR2 SASEGT.

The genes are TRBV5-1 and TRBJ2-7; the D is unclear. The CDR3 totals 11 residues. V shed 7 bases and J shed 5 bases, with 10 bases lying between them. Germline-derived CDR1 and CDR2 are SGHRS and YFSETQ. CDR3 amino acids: CASARENEQYF. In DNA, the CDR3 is TGCGCCAGCGCCCGTGAGAACGAGCAGTACTTC.

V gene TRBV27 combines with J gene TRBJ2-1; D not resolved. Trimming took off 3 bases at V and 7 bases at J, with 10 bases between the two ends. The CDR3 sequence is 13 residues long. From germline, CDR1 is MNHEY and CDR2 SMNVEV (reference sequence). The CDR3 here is CASSFPLSNEQFF. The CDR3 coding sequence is TGTGCCAGCAGTTTCCCCCTCTCGAATGAGCAGTTCTTC.

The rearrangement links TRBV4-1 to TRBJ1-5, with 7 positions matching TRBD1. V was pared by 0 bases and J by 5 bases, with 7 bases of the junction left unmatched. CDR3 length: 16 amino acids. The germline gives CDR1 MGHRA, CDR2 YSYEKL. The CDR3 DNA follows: TGCGCCAGCAGCCAAGATTGGGTCAGGGGGTATCAGCCCCAGCATTTT. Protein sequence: CASSQDWVRGYQPQHF.

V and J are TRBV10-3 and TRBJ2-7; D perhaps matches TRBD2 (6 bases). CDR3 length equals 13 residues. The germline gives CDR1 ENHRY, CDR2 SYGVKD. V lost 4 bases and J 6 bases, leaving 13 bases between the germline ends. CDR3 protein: CAISVEGRIEQYF. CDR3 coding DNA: TGTGCCATCAGTGTTGAGGGGAGGATCGAGCAGTACTTC.

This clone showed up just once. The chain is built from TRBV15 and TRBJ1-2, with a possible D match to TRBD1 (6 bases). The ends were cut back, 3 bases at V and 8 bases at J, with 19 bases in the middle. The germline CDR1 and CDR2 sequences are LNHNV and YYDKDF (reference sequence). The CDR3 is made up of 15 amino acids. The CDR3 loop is CATSRTGTPVYGYTF. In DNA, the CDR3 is TGTGCCACCAGCAGGACCGGGACACCCGTTTACGGCTACACCTTC.

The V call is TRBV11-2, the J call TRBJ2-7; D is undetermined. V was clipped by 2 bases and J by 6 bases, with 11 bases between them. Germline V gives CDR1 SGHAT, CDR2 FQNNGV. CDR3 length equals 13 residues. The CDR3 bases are TGTGCCAGCAGCTTACCGACCGTAGGCGAGCAGTACTTC. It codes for CASSLPTVGEQYF.

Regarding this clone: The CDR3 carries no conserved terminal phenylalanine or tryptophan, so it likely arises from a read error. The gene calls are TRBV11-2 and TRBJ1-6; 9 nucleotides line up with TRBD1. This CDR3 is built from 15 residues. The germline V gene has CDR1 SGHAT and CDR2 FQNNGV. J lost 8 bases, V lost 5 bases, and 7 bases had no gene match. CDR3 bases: TGTGCCAGCAGCGACCAACAGGGGGCCTATTCACCCCTCCACCTT. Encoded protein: CASSDQQGAYSPLHL.

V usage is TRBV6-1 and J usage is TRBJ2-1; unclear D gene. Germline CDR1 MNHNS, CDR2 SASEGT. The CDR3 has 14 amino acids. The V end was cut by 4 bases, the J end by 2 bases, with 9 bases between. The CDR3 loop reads CASSVLGPYNEQFF. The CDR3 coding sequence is TGTGCCAGCAGTGTTTTGGGTCCCTACAATGAGCAGTTCTTC.